This T cell receptor beta chain derives from a study of T cell repertoires in cytomegalovirus infection. About the study: Recently described HLA-C-restricted plus well-studied HLA-B-restricted CMV epitopes were used. Carrying CMV and the relevant HLA type showed in public TCR beta signatures. Broader study findings: Carriers of CMV and the relevant HLA type were discriminated by public TCR beta frequency.

One entry per CDR3 protein, called by TCRdb with MiXCR from the reads. The sample has around 360,000 distinct CDR3 sequences, just under 35% seen once; the top ten hold about 13%. A remark on this clonotype: Its antigen is not identified.

The length of the CDR3 is 18 residues. From germline, CDR1 is LNHDA and CDR2 SQIVND (reference sequence). V lost 5 bases, J lost 6 bases, and 28 bases lay in between. Sequenced material: cultured PBMCs, taken from culture after CMV antigen stimulation. The sequence derives from a human donor in good health (CMV status not recorded). Some clones in this sample may be carry-over from other donors' samples. J is TRBJ1-2 and V is TRBV19; no definite D call. CDR3 sequence reads: CASSPSDGARSLIDGYTF. The CDR3 DNA reads as TGTGCCAGTAGTCCGTCGGACGGAGCACGCTCACTGATCGATGGCTACACCTTC. The variable domain in full, completed from reference TRBV19 and TRBJ1-2, reads DGGITQSPKYLFRKEGQNVTLSCEQNLNHDAMYWYRQDPGQGLRLIYYSQIVNDFQKGDIAEGYSVSREKKESFPLTVTSAQKNPTAFYLCASSPSDGARSLIDGYTFGSGTRLTVV.